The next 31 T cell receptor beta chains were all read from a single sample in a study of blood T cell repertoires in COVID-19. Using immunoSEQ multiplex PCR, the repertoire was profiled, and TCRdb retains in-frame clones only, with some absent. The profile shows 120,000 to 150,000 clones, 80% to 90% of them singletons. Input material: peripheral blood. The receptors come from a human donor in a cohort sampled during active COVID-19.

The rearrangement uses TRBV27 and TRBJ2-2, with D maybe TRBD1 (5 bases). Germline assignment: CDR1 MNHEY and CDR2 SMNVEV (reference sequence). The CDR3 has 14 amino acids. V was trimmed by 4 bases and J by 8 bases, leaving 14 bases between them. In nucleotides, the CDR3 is TGTGCCAGCAGTTCCTTCGGACATGGTGGGGAGCTGTTTTTT. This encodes CASSSFGHGGELFF.

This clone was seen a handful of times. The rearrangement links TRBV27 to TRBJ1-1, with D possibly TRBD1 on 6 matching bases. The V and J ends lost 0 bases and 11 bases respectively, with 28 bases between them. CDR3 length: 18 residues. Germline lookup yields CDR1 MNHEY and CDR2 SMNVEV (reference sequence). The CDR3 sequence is CASSLSKFSRGDLKGAFF. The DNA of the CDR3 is TGTGCCAGCAGTTTATCGAAATTTTCCAGGGGCGATCTTAAGGGGGCTTTCTTT.

The CDR3: CASSLAGRADEKLFF. The CDR3 DNA is TGTGCCAGCAGCTTAGCGGGCAGGGCGGATGAAAAACTGTTTTTT. The gene calls are TRBV7-2 and TRBJ1-4, with D perhaps TRBD1 (5 bases). In germline, CDR1 is SGHTA, CDR2 FQGNSA. The CDR3 is 15 residues long. Between the trimmed V and J ends, which lost 0 bases and 6 bases, there was a span of 11 bases.

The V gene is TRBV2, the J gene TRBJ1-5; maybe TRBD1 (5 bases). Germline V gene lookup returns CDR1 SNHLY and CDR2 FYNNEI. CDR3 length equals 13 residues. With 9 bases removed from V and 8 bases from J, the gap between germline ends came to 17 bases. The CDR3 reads CASHRMGQEPQHF. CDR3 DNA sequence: TGTGCCAGTCACCGGATGGGGCAGGAGCCCCAGCATTTT. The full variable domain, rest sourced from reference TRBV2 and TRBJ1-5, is EPEVTQTPSHQVTQMGQEVILRCVPISNHLYFYWYRQILGQKVEFLVSFYNNEISEKSEIFDDQFSVERPDGSNFTLKIRSTKLEDSAMYFCASHRMGQEPQHFGDGTRLSIL.

DNA for the CDR3: TGTGCCAGCAGCTTAATGAGGGACAATGAGCAGTTCTTC. It codes for CASSLMRDNEQFF. The V gene is TRBV7-3, the J gene TRBJ2-1; TRBD2 might be the D (5 bases). Germline loops: CDR1 SGHTA, CDR2 FQGTGA. V shed 1 base and J shed 5 bases, with 6 bases lying between them. The CDR3 loop spans 13 amino acids.

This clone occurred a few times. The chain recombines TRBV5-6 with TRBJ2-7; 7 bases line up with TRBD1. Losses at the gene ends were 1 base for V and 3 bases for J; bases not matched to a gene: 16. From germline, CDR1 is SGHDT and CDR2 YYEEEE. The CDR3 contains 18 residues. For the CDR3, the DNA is TGTGCCAGCAGCTTGACACTCCAACTGGGACAGAACTACTACGAGCAGTACTTC. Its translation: CASSLTLQLGQNYYEQYF.

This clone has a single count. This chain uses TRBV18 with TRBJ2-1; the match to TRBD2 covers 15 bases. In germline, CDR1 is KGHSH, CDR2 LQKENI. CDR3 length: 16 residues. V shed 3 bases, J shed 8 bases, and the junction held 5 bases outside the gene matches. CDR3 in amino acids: CASSPPGLAGGDEQFF. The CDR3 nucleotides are TGTGCCAGCTCACCGCCGGGACTAGCGGGGGGAGATGAGCAGTTCTTC.

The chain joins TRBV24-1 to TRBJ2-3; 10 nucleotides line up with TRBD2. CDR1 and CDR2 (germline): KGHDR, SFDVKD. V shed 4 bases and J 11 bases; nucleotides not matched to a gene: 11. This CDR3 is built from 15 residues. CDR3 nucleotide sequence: TGTGCCACCAGTGACCCAGCGGGGGGGACGAGAGGGCAGTATTTT. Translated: CATSDPAGGTRGQYF.

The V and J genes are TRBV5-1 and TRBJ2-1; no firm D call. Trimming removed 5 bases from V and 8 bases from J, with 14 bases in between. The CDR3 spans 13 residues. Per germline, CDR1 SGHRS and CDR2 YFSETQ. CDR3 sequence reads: CASRTPPMDEQFF. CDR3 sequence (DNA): TGCGCCAGCAGGACTCCCCCGATGGATGAGCAGTTCTTC.

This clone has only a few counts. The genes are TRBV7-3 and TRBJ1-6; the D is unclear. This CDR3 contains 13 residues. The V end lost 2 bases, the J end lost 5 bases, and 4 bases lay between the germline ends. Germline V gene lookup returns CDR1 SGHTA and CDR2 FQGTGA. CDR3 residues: CASSLENNSPLHF. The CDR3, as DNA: TGTGCCAGCAGCTTAGAGAATAATTCACCCCTCCACTTT.

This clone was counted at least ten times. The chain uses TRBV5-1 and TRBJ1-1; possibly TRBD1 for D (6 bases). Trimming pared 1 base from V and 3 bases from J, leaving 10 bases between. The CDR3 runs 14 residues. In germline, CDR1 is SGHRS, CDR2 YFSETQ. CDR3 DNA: TGCGCCAGCAGCTTGCAGGGGCTAGACACTGAAGCTTTCTTT. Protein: CASSLQGLDTEAFF.

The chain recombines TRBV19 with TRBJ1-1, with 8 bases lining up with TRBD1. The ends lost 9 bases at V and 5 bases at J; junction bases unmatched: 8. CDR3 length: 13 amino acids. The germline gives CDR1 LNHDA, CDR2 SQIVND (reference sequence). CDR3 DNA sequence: TGTGCCAGCAGCAATACAGGGGGGACTGAAGCTTTCTTT. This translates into CASSNTGGTEAFF.

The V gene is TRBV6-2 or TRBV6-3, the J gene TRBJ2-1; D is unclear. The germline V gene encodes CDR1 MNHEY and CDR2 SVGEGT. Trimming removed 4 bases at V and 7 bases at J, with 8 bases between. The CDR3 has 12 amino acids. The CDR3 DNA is TGTGCCAGCAGTTCCCCTCGTAATGAGCAGTTCTTC. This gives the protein CASSSPRNEQFF.

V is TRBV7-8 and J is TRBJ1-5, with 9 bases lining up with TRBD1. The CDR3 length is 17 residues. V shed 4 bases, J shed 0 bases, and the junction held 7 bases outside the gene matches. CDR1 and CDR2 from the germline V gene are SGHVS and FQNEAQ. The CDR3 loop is CASSSGTGPNSNQPQHF. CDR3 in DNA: TGTGCCAGCAGCTCCGGGACAGGGCCTAATAGCAATCAGCCCCAGCATTTT.

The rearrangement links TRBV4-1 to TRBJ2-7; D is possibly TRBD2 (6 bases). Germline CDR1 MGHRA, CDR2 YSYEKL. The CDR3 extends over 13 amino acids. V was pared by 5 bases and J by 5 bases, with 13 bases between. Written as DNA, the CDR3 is TGCGCCAGCAGCGCACGACTAGGCCACGAGCAGTACTTC. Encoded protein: CASSARLGHEQYF.

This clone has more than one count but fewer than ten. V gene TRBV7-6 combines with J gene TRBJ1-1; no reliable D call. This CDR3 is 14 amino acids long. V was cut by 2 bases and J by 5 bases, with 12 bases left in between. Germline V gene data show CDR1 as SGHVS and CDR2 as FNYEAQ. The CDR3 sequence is CASSLMGRNTEAFF. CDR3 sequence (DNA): TGTGCCAGCAGCTTAATGGGGAGAAATACTGAAGCTTTCTTT.

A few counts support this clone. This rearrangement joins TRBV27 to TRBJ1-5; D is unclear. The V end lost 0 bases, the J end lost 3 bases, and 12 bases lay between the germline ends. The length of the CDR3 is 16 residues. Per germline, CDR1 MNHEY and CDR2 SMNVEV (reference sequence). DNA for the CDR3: TGTGCCAGCAGTTTATCCCCCGCGGGAATCAATCAGCCCCAGCATTTT. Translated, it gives CASSLSPAGINQPQHF.

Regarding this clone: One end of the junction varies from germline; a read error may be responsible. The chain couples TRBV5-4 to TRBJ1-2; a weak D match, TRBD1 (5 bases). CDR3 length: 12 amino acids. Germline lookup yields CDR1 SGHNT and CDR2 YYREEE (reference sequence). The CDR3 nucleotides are TGTGCCAGCAGCTTGGATTCAGCGGGGCCTATCTTC. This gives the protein CASSLDSAGPIF.

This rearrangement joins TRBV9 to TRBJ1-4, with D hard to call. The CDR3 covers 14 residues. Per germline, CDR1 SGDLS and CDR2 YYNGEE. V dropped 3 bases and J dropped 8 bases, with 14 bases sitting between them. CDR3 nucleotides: TGTGCCAGCAGCGCGACCCTCGGAGGCGAAAAACTGTTTTTT. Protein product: CASSATLGGEKLFF.

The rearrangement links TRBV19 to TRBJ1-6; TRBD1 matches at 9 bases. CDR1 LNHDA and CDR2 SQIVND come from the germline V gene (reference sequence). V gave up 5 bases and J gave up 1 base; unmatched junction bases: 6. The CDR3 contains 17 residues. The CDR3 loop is CASSVGQGSSYNSPLHF. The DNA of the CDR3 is TGTGCCAGTAGTGTTGGACAGGGGTCGTCCTATAATTCACCCCTCCACTTT.

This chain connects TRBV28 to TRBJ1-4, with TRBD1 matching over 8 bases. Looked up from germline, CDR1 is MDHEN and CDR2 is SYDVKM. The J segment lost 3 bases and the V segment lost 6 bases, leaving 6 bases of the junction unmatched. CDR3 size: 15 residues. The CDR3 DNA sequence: TGTGCCAGCAGCTCCAGGGGGCCGGCTAATGAAAAACTGTTTTTT. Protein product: CASSSRGPANEKLFF.

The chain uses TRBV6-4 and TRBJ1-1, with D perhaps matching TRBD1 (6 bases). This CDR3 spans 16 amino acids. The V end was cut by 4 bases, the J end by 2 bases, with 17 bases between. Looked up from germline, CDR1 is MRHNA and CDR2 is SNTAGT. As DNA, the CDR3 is TGTGCCAGCAGTGTTGGACCACAGGGATCTAACACTGAAGCTTTCTTT. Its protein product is CASSVGPQGSNTEAFF.

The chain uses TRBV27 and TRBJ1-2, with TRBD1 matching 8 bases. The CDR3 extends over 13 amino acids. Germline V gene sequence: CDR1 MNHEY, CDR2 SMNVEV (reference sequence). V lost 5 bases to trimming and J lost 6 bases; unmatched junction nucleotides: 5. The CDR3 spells CASSTDRGDGYTF. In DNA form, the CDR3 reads TGTGCCAGCAGTACTGACAGGGGCGATGGCTACACCTTC.

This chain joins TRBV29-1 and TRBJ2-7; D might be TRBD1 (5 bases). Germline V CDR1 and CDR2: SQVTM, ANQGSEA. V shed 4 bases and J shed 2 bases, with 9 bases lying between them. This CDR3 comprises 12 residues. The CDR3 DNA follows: TGCAGCGTTGGGTCAGGGACCTACGAGCAGTACTTC. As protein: CSVGSGTYEQYF.

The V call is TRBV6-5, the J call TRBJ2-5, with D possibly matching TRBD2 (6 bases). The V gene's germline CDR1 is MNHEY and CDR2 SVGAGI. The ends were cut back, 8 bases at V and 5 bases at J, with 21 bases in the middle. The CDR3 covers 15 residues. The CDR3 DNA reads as TGTGCCAGCTCGCGGCCGGGACTGGAGGGGGAGACCCAGTACTTC. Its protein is CASSRPGLEGETQYF.

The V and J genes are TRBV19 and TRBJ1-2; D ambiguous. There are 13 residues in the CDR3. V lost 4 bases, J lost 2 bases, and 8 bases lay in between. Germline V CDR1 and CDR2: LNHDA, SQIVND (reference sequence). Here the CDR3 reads CASSRASNYGYTF. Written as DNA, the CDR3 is TGTGCCAGTAGTAGGGCGTCAAACTATGGCTACACCTTC.

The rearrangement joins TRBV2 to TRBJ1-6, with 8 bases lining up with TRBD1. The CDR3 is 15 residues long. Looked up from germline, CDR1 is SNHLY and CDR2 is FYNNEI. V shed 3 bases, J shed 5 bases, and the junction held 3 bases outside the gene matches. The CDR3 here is CASSEGQVNNSPLHF. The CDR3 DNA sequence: TGTGCCAGCAGTGAGGGACAGGTGAATAATTCACCCCTCCACTTT. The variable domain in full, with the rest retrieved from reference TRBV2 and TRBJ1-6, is EPEVTQTPSHQVTQMGQEVILRCVPISNHLYFYWYRQILGQKVEFLVSFYNNEISEKSEIFDDQFSVERPDGSNFTLKIRSTKLEDSAMYFCASSEGQVNNSPLHFGNGTRLTVT.

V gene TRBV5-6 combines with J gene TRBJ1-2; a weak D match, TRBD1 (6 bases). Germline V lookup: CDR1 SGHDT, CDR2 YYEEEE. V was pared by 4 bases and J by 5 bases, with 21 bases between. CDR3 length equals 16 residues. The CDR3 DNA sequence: TGTGCCAGCAGCCGACCCGGGCTCAGGGGCACGTATGGCTACACCTTC. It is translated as CASSRPGLRGTYGYTF.

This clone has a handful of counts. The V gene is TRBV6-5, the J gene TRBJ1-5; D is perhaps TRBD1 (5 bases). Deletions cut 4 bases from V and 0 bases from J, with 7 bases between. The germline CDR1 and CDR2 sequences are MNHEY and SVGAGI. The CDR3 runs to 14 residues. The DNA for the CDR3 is TGTGCCAGCAGTTCCCAGGGTAGCAATCAGCCCCAGCATTTT. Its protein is CASSSQGSNQPQHF.

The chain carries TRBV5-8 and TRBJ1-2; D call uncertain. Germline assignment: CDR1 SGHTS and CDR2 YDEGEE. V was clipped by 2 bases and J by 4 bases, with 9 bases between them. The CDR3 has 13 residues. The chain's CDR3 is CASSFARLYGYTF. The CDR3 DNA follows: TGTGCCAGCAGCTTTGCCAGACTCTATGGCTACACCTTC.

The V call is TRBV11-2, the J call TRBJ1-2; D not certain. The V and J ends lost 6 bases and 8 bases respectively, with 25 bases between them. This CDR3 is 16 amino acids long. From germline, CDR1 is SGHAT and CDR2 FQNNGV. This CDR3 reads CASSQNFVSTASGYTF. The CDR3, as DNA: TGTGCCAGCAGTCAGAACTTCGTCTCCACGGCTAGCGGCTACACCTTC. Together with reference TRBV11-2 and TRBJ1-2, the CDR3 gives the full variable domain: EAGVAQSPRYKIIEKRQSVAFWCNPISGHATLYWYQQILGQGPKLLIQFQNNGVVDDSQLPKDRFSAERLKGVDSTLKIQPAKLEDSAVYLCASSQNFVSTASGYTFGSGTRLTVV.